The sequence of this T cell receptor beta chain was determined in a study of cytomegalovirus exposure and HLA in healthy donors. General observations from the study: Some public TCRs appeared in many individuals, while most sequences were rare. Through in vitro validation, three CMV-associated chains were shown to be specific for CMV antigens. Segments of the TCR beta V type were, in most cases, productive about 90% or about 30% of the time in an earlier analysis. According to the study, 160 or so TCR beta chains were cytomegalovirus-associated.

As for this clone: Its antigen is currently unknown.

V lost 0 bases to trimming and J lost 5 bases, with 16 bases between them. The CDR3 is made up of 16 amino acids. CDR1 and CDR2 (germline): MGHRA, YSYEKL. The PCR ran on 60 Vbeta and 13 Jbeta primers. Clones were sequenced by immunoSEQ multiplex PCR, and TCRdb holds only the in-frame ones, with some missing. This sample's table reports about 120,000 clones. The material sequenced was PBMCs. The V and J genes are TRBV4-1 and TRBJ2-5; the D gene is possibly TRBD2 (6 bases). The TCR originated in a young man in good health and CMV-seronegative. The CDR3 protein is CASSQDPGRGRETQYF. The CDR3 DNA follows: TGCGCCAGCAGCCAAGACCCTGGGCGGGGTCGCGAGACCCAGTACTTC.